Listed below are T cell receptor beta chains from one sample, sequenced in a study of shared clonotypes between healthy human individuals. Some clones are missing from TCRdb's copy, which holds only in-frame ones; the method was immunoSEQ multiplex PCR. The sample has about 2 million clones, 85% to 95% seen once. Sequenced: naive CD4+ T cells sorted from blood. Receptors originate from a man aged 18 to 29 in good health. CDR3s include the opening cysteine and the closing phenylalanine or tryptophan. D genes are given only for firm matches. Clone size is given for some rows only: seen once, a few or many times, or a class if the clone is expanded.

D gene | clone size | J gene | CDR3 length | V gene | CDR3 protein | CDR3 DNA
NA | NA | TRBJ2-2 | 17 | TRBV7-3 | CASSLDPTTPNTGELFF | TGTGCCAGCAGCTTAGATCCCACAACCCCGAACACCGGGGAGCTGTTTTTT
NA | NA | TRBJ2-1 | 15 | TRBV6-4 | CASSDPAGPLNEQFF | TGTGCCAGCAGTGATCCGGCGGGGCCCTTAAATGAGCAGTTCTTC
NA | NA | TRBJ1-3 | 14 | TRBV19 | CASSMTYSGNTIYF | TGTGCCAGTAGTATGACGTACTCTGGAAACACCATATATTTT
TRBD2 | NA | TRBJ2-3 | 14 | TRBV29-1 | CSVPLAGSTDTQYF | TGCAGCGTTCCACTAGCGGGTTCAACAGATACGCAGTATTTT
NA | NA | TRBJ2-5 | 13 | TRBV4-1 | CASSQGDQETQYF | TGCGCCAGCAGCCAAGGAGATCAAGAGACCCAGTACTTC
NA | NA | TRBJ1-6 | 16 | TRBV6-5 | CASSYSAGTANSPLHF | TGTGCCAGCAGTTACTCGGCGGGGACGGCAAATTCACCCCTCCACTTT
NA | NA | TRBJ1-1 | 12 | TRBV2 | CASKGENTEAFF | TGTGCCAGCAAGGGGGAGAACACTGAAGCTTTCTTT
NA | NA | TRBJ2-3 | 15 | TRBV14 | CASSQAGRTTDTQYF | TGTGCCAGCAGCCAAGCGGGCAGAACCACAGATACGCAGTATTTT
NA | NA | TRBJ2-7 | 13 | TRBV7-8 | CASSLDRAYEQYF | TGTGCCAGCAGCTTAGATCGGGCATACGAGCAGTACTTC
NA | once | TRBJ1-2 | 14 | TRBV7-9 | CASSARASNYGYTF | TGTGCCAGCAGCGCACGGGCCTCGAACTATGGCTACACCTTC
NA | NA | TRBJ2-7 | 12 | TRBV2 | CASKGLEGEQYF | TGTGCCAGCAAGGGCCTAGAAGGGGAGCAGTACTTC
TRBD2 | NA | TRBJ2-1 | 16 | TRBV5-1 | CASSKLAGGTYNEQFF | TGCGCCAGCAGCAAACTAGCGGGAGGTACCTACAATGAGCAGTTCTTC
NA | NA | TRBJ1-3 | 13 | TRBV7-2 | CASSLVPVHTIYF | TGTGCCAGCAGCTTAGTCCCAGTTCACACCATATATTTT
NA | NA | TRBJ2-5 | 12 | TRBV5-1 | CASSFEQETQYF | TGCGCCAGCAGTTTCGAGCAAGAGACCCAGTACTTC
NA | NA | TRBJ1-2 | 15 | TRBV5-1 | CASTLGVGQNYGYTF | TGCGCCAGCACCCTCGGGGTGGGGCAGAACTATGGCTACACCTTC
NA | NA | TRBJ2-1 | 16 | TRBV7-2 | CASSLAFGTSYNEQFF | TGTGCCAGCAGCTTAGCGTTTGGGACTTCGTACAATGAGCAGTTCTTC
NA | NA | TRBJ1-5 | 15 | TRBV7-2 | CASSLFGLSNQPQHF | TGTGCCAGCAGCTTATTCGGCCTTAGCAATCAGCCCCAGCATTTT
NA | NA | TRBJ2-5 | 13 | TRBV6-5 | CASSFGGPETQYF | TGTGCCAGCAGTTTCGGGGGTCCGGAGACCCAGTACTTC
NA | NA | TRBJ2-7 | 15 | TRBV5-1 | CASSLAGFSSYEQYF | TGCGCCAGCAGCTTGGCCGGGTTCAGCTCCTACGAGCAGTACTTC
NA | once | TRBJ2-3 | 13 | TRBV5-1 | CASSHTSTDTQYF | TGCGCCAGCAGCCACACTAGCACAGATACGCAGTATTTT
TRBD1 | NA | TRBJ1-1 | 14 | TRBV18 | CASSRQGRVTEAFF | TGTGCCAGCTCACGACAGGGGAGGGTGACTGAAGCTTTCTTT
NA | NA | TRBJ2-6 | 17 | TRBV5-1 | CASSDTQGFSGANVLTF | TGCGCCAGCAGCGATACCCAGGGATTTTCTGGGGCCAACGTCCTGACTTTC
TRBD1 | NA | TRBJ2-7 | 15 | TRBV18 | CASSPGDRGSYEQYF | TGTGCCAGCTCACCTGGGGACAGAGGGTCCTACGAGCAGTACTTC
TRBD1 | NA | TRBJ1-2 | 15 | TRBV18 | CASSLGQGLNYGYTF | TGTGCCAGCTCACTAGGACAGGGGTTAAACTATGGCTACACCTTC
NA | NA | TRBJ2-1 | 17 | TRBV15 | CVTSRDLVGSSYNEQFF | TGTGTCACCAGCAGAGATCTCGTCGGGAGCTCCTACAATGAGCAGTTCTTC
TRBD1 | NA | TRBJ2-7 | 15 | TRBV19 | CASSPQDRAGYEQYF | TGTGCCAGTAGTCCACAGGACAGGGCCGGCTACGAGCAGTACTTC
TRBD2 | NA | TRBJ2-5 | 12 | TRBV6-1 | CASRLAGWAQYF | TGTGCCAGCAGACTAGCGGGCTGGGCCCAGTACTTC
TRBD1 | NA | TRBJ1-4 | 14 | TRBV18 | CASGDRGRTGKLFF | TGTGCCAGCGGAGACAGGGGGCGAACGGGCAAACTGTTTTTT
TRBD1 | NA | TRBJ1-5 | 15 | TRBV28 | CASSLRQGSNQPQHF | TGTGCCAGCAGTTTAAGACAGGGCAGCAATCAGCCCCAGCATTTT
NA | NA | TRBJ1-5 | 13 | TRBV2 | CASMGNGNQPQHF | TGTGCCAGCATGGGGAACGGCAATCAGCCCCAGCATTTT
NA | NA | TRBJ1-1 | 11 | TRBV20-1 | CSALDDTEAFF | TGCAGTGCTTTAGACGACACTGAAGCTTTCTTT
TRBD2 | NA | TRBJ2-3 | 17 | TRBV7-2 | CASSLPLPTSFTDTQYF | TGTGCCAGCAGCTTACCTCTTCCGACTAGCTTTACAGATACGCAGTATTTT
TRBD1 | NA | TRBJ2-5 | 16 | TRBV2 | CASSRPGQQKKETQYF | TGTGCCAGCAGCCGTCCGGGACAGCAAAAAAAAGAGACCCAGTACTTC
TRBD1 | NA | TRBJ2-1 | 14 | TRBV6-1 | CASSGRTGPNEQFF | TGTGCCAGCAGTGGCCGGACAGGGCCCAATGAGCAGTTCTTC
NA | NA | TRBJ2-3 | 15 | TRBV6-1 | CASSETGLDTDTQYF | TGTGCCAGCAGTGAGACGGGATTGGACACAGATACGCAGTATTTT
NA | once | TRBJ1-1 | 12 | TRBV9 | CASSRDGREAFF | TGTGCCAGCAGCCGGGACGGACGTGAAGCTTTCTTT
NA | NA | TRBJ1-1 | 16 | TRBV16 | CASSPHQGNSNTEAFF | TGTGCCAGCAGCCCCCACCAGGGGAATAGTAACACTGAAGCTTTCTTT
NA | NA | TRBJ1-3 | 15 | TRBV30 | CAWSALQDSGNTIYF | TGTGCCTGGAGTGCACTGCAGGACTCTGGAAACACCATATATTTT
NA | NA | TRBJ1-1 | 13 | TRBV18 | CASSPDVSTEAFF | TGTGCCAGCTCACCAGATGTAAGTACTGAAGCTTTCTTT
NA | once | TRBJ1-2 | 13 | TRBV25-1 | CASSEVRNYGYTF | TGTGCCAGCAGTGAAGTAAGGAACTATGGCTACACCTTC
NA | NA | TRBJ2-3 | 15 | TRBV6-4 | CASSGKGRITDTQYF | TGTGCCAGCAGTGGAAAGGGGCGCATAACAGATACGCAGTATTTT
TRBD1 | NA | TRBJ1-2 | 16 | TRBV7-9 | CASRGKGDDRVGGYTF | TGTGCCAGCAGGGGAAAGGGGGACGACAGGGTTGGAGGCTACACCTTC
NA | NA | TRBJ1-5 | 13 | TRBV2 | CASSEEGEQPQHF | TGTGCCAGCAGTGAGGAGGGAGAACAGCCCCAGCATTTT
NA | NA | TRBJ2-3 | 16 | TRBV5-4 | CASSWRSNQPTDTQYF | TGTGCCAGCAGCTGGAGGAGTAACCAGCCCACAGATACGCAGTATTTT
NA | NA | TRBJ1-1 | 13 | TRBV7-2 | CASSLTPTTEAFF | TGTGCCAGCAGCTTAACCCCCACCACTGAAGCTTTCTTT
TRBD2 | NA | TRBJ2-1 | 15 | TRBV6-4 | CASSILAGGIREQFF | TGTGCCAGCAGCATACTAGCGGGAGGAATCAGGGAGCAGTTCTTC
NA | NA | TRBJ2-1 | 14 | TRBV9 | CASSVGAEAGEQFF | TGTGCCAGCAGCGTAGGGGCAGAGGCTGGTGAGCAGTTCTTC
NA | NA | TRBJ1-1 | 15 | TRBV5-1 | CASSSLPGEDTEAFF | TGCGCCAGCAGCTCCCTTCCCGGGGAAGACACTGAAGCTTTCTTT
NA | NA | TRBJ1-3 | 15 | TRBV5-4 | CASSAGQSSGNTIYF | TGTGCCAGCAGCGCCGGACAGAGCTCTGGAAACACCATATATTTT